The 3 T cell receptor beta chains given below trace back to one sample, sequenced in a study of T cells in Graves' hyperthyroidism and ophthalmopathy. Researchers amplified the TCR beta CDR3 regions from RNA transcripts. HTBI primers were employed in a first-round RT-PCR of the TCR CDR3. TCRdb recomputed calls from the multiplex PCR reads with MiXCR, one row per CDR3 protein. The data contain 140,000 or so distinct CDR3 sequences, roughly 23% of them singletons. Sequencing was done on a sample of blood. Receptors were obtained from a woman aged 50 to 60 with Graves' hyperthyroidism that later progressed to Graves' ophthalmopathy.

The chain employs TRBV4-2 and TRBJ1-5, with 9 bases matching TRBD1. This CDR3 is 15 amino acids long. From germline, CDR1 is LGHNA and CDR2 YNFKEQ. With V trimmed by 3 bases and J by 10 bases, 10 bases remained unmatched. The CDR3 DNA reads as TGTGCCAGCAGCCAGTTCCGGGACAGGGCGAGACCCCAGCATTTT. Residues: CASSQFRDRARPQHF.

The chain combines TRBV28 with TRBJ1-5; possible D gene TRBD1, 5 bases. The germline gives CDR1 MDHEN, CDR2 SYDVKM. The CDR3 covers 14 residues. V lost 5 bases to trimming and J lost 2 bases, with 10 bases between them. The DNA of the CDR3 is TGTGCCAGCAGTCCGGGGCAGCGCAATCAGCCCCAGCATTTT. This sequence encodes CASSPGQRNQPQHF. Full variable domain (remainder filled in from reference TRBV28 and TRBJ1-5): DVKVTQSSRYLVKRTGEKVFLECVQDMDHENMFWYRQDPGLGLRLIYFSYDVKMKEKGDIPEGYSVSREKKERFSLILESASTNQTSMYLCASSPGQRNQPQHFGDGTRLSIL.

This clonotype was observed at least ten times. V gene TRBV2 combines with J gene TRBJ1-1, with D possibly TRBD1 on 6 matching bases. V dropped 4 bases and J dropped 5 bases, with 17 bases sitting between them. The CDR3 runs 15 residues. CDR1 is SNHLY, CDR2 FYNNEI, per germline. CDR3 DNA: TGTGCCAGCAGTGTGTACGGGGGGCGGCGAACTGAAGCTTTCTTT. Translation gives CASSVYGGRRTEAFF.